Below, one TCR beta chain is given with its context. In the original processing: Amplification with reference gene primers provided the estimates of nucleated cell counts. Sequencing used immunoSEQ multiplex PCR; TCRdb keeps in-frame clones, though not all of them. V, J and clone size reflect that table, while D and trimming were determined from the DNA. This sample has around 300,000 clones, with over 70% found just once. The CDR3 consists of 20 residues. Germline loops: CDR1 LGHNT, CDR2 FRNRAP. Trimming removed 8 bases from V and 2 bases from J; junction bases left unmatched: 22. This sample stems from a study of blood T cell repertoires in COVID-19. The recovered donors of Cohort 3 showed two negative PCRs, clearance, or symptom resolution.

The sample was PBMCs or T cells enriched from blood (not recorded which). This chain uses TRBV12-5 with TRBJ2-3, with 10 bases aligning to TRBD2. The sequence derives from a man between 25 and 39 years old who had recovered from COVID-19. The chain's CDR3 is CASTLIPALAGAAPTDTQYF. CDR3 coding DNA: TGTGCTAGTACCCTAATCCCGGCGCTAGCGGGGGCCGCCCCCACAGATACGCAGTATTTT.